The clone carrying this T cell receptor beta chain occurred once. Clones were sequenced by immunoSEQ multiplex PCR, and TCRdb holds only the in-frame ones, with some missing. The table has 69,000 or so clones, under 95% seen once. This specimen belongs to a study of T cell changes during pregnancy in multiple sclerosis. Trimming stripped 3 bases from V and 3 bases from J, with 2 bases between. The CDR3 loop spans 10 amino acids. Per the germline V gene, CDR1 is DFQATT and CDR2 is SNEGSKA (reference sequence). The sequence was obtained from a female donor with multiple sclerosis, enrolled in a pregnancy study. The sample in question was peripheral blood, obtained in the third trimester of pregnancy. The chain employs TRBV20-1 and TRBJ2-5; D unclear. The CDR3 nucleotides are TGCAGTGCTAGTAAAGAGACCCAGTACTTC. Its translation is CSASKETQYF.